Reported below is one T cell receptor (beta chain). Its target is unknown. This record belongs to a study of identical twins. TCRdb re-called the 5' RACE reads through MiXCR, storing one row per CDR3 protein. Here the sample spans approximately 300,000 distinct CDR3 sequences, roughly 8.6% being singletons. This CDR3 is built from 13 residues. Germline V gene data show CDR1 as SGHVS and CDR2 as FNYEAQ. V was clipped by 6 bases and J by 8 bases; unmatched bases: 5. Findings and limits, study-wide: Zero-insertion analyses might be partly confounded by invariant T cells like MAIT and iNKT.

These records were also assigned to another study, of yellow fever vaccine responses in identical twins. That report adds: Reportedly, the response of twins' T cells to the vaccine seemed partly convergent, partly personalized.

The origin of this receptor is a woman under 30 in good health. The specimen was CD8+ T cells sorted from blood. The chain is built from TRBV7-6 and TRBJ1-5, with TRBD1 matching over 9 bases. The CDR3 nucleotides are TGTGCCAGCAGTTGGGACAGGGCAGAGCCCCAGCATTTT. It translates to CASSWDRAEPQHF.